This T cell receptor (beta chain) was found in a study of blood T cell repertoires in COVID-19. Per germline, CDR1 ENHRY and CDR2 SYGVKD. The junction had 4 bases not matched to a gene; V was cut back by 2 bases and J by 2 bases. The CDR3 contains 16 residues. Only in-frame clones appear in the TCRdb table, and some are missing; sequencing was by immunoSEQ multiplex PCR. The sample has 95,000 to 100,000 clones; around 87% are singletons. This chain connects TRBV10-3 to TRBJ2-1; the match to TRBD2 covers 9 bases. Sequenced material: peripheral blood. This sequence originates from a woman aged 30 to 39 with acute or convalescent COVID-19. The CDR3 spells CAISEGERGAYNEQFF. DNA of the CDR3: TGTGCCATCAGTGAGGGGGAGCGGGGGGCCTACAATGAGCAGTTCTTC.